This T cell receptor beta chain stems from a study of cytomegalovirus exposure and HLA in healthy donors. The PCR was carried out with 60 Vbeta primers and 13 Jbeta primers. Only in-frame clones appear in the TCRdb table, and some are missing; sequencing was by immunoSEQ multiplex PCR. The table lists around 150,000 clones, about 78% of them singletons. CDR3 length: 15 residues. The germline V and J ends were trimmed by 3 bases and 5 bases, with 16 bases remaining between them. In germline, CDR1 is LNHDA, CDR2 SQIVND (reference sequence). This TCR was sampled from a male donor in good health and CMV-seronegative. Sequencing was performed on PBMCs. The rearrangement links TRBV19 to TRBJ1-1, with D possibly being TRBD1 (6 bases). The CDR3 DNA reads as TGTGCCAGTAGTATTGGGGGGGGCGGAGGAACTGAAGCTTTCTTT. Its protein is CASSIGGGGGTEAFF.